The next 26 T cell receptor beta chains were all read from a single sample in a study of shared clonotypes between healthy human individuals. The naive CD8 fraction comprised CD45RO-negative cells positively selected for CCR7 and excluded terminally differentiated effector memory CD45RA+ cells. Sequencing was performed with immunoSEQ multiplex PCR; in TCRdb, only in-frame clones are kept and a portion is missing. The sample carries 550,000 to 750,000 clones, 90% to 95% recorded once. The specimen sequenced was naive CD8+ T cells sorted from blood. The receptors were gathered from a man aged 30 to 45 in good health.

The J gene is TRBJ1-5, the V gene TRBV28, with a possible D match to TRBD1 (5 bases). V lost 6 bases to trimming and J lost 2 bases, with 14 bases between them. Germline V lookup: CDR1 MDHEN, CDR2 SYDVKM. The CDR3 is 15 amino acids. The CDR3 nucleotides read TGTGCCAGCAGCCCCCGGGGGGTCGGCAATCAGCCCCAGCATTTT. Protein: CASSPRGVGNQPQHF.

The chain joins TRBV7-9 to TRBJ2-2, with D unclear. The CDR3 runs 10 residues. The V and J ends lost 3 bases and 11 bases respectively, with 4 bases between them. The germline V gene has CDR1 SEHNR and CDR2 FQNEAQ (reference sequence). The CDR3 is CASSFTELFF. As DNA, the CDR3 is TGTGCCAGCAGCTTCACCGAGCTGTTTTTT.

The gene calls are TRBV6-4 and TRBJ2-1; possibly TRBD2 for D (5 bases). The CDR3 runs to 13 residues. The V and J ends lost 4 bases and 10 bases respectively, with 14 bases between them. Looked up from germline, CDR1 is MRHNA and CDR2 is SNTAGT. CDR3 residues: CASSVGYPGEQFF. The CDR3 nucleotides are TGTGCCAGCAGTGTTGGGTACCCGGGAGAGCAGTTCTTC.

The chain's CDR3 is CASSTGTSITEQYF. DNA for the CDR3: TGTGCCAGCAGCACCGGGACTAGTATCACCGAGCAGTACTTC. The chain employs TRBV5-4 and TRBJ2-7; the match to TRBD2 covers 8 bases. Per the germline V gene, CDR1 is SGHNT and CDR2 is YYREEE (reference sequence). This CDR3 comprises 14 residues. V shed 4 bases and J 6 bases; nucleotides not matched to a gene: 9.

The gene calls are TRBV4-3 and TRBJ2-1; 7 bases align to TRBD2. The trim removed 4 bases at V and 7 bases at J, leaving 7 bases unmatched. Germline V lookup: CDR1 LGHNA, CDR2 YSLEER. The CDR3 runs to 14 residues. In nucleotides, the CDR3 is TGCGCCAGCAGCCTAGGACTAGGACGGAATGAGCAGTTCTTC. As protein: CASSLGLGRNEQFF.

The V and J genes are TRBV9 and TRBJ2-7, with TRBD1 matching over 7 bases. The V gene end was trimmed by 3 bases and the J gene end by 4 bases; junction bases not matched to a gene: 10. This CDR3 region has 15 residues. Germline assignment: CDR1 SGDLS and CDR2 YYNGEE. DNA of the CDR3: TGTGCCAGCAGCGCCGGGATGTCAGGGGGATACGAGCAGTACTTC. Its protein product is CASSAGMSGGYEQYF.

This clone was seen only once. The chain has TRBV5-5 and TRBJ2-7; TRBD2 is a possible D gene (5 bases). The CDR3 is made up of 14 amino acids. CDR1 SGHKS and CDR2 YYEKEE come from the germline V gene (reference sequence). The V gene lost 2 bases and the J gene lost 7 bases, with 16 bases spanning the gap. CDR3 DNA: TGTGCCAGCAGCTTCTCCGTATCCTCGGGGGAGCAGTACTTC. As protein: CASSFSVSSGEQYF.

This sequence joins TRBV19 and TRBJ2-1; D is uncertain. This CDR3 is built from 17 residues. The V gene's germline CDR1 is LNHDA and CDR2 SQIVND (reference sequence). Trimming removed 6 bases from V and 0 bases from J, with 18 bases in between. CDR3 DNA sequence: TGTGCCAGTAGCCTAGGGTCAGGCCTCAGCTCCTACAATGAGCAGTTCTTC. As protein: CASSLGSGLSSYNEQFF.

V is TRBV6-1 and J is TRBJ2-1; no reliable D call. The CDR3 is 19 amino acids. The germline V and J ends were trimmed by 0 bases and 1 base, with 19 bases remaining between them. CDR1 and CDR2 (germline): MNHNS, SASEGT. The CDR3 loop reads CASSEAYSRMLVSYNEQFF. The CDR3 nucleotides read TGTGCCAGCAGTGAAGCGTACTCAAGGATGCTGGTTTCCTACAATGAGCAGTTCTTC.

The chain is built from TRBV6-6 and TRBJ1-1; perhaps TRBD1 as D (5 bases). V gave up 8 bases and J gave up 0 bases, with 16 bases separating them. This CDR3 has 15 residues. Germline assignment: CDR1 MNHNY and CDR2 SVGAGI (reference sequence). The CDR3 sequence: CASVAGLVMNTEAFF. In nucleotides, the CDR3 is TGTGCCAGCGTAGCAGGGTTGGTTATGAACACTGAAGCTTTCTTT.

J is TRBJ2-1 and V is TRBV19, with D perhaps TRBD2 (5 bases). CDR1 LNHDA and CDR2 SQIVND come from the germline V gene (reference sequence). V dropped 4 bases and J dropped 5 bases, with 9 bases sitting between them. The CDR3 spans 13 residues. CDR3 residues: CASSSSGNNEQFF. The CDR3 DNA is TGTGCCAGTAGTAGCTCCGGGAACAATGAGCAGTTCTTC.

The chain recombines TRBV16 with TRBJ1-1; 10 nucleotides match TRBD1. Per the germline V gene, CDR1 is KGHSY and CDR2 is FQNENV. The CDR3 sequence is 15 residues long. V trimming: 4 bases; J trimming: 2 bases; junction bases outside the gene matches: 4. The CDR3 is CASSPRTGGNTEAFF. CDR3 bases: TGTGCCAGCAGCCCACGGACAGGGGGAAACACTGAAGCTTTCTTT.

The chain has TRBV7-9 and TRBJ2-1; 9 nucleotides align to TRBD2. Trimming at V came to 5 bases and at J to 3 bases, leaving 11 bases not matched to a gene. Germline values: CDR1 SEHNR, CDR2 FQNEAQ (reference sequence). The CDR3 has 17 amino acids. The CDR3 bases are TGTGCCAGCAGCCGATCCCGGGCTAGCGGGGTCTACAATGAGCAGTTCTTC. Amino acids: CASSRSRASGVYNEQFF. Looking up the rest from reference TRBV7-9 and TRBJ2-1 gives the full variable domain: DTGVSQNPRHKITKRGQNVTFRCDPISEHNRLYWYRQTLGQGPEFLTYFQNEAQLEKSRLLSDRFSAERPKGSFSTLEIQRTEQGDSAMYLCASSRSRASGVYNEQFFGPGTRLTVL.

This chain uses TRBV15 with TRBJ1-1; D unresolved. Germline lookup yields CDR1 LNHNV and CDR2 YYDKDF (reference sequence). The CDR3 has 12 amino acids. The V end was cut by 8 bases, the J end by 1 base, with 8 bases between. CDR3 DNA: TGTGCCACCCGATCGGGGAACACTGAAGCTTTCTTT. Residues: CATRSGNTEAFF.

The chain recombines TRBV6-1 with TRBJ1-5, with a possible D match to TRBD1 (6 bases). V was trimmed by 6 bases and J by 11 bases, leaving 20 bases between them. Germline CDR1 is MNHNS and CDR2 is SASEGT. The CDR3 totals 14 residues. For the CDR3, the DNA is TGTGCCAGCAGGAGGGGGGAGGGCGCGGTGGCCCAGCATTTT. Protein sequence: CASRRGEGAVAQHF.

The J gene is TRBJ2-1, the V gene TRBV27, with 8 bases aligning to TRBD2. The V segment lost 1 base and the J segment 9 bases; nucleotides outside the gene matches: 8. The CDR3 is 15 amino acids. Germline V lookup: CDR1 MNHEY, CDR2 SMNVEV (reference sequence). In nucleotides, the CDR3 is TGTGCCAGCAGTTTATACGACGGGAGGGGTAGTGAGCAGTTCTTC. This codes for CASSLYDGRGSEQFF.

The gene calls are TRBV10-2 and TRBJ2-5, with 9 bases matching TRBD2. The germline gives CDR1 WSHSY, CDR2 SAAADI. The CDR3 contains 14 residues. With V trimmed by 6 bases and J by 5 bases, 7 bases remained unmatched. This CDR3 is CASSLAGFGETQYF. The CDR3 DNA follows: TGCGCCAGCAGCCTAGCGGGATTTGGGGAGACCCAGTACTTC.

This chain connects TRBV15 to TRBJ2-2; D not resolved. Germline V CDR1 and CDR2: LNHNV, YYDKDF (reference sequence). The CDR3 covers 14 residues. V lost 1 base to trimming and J lost 4 bases, with 7 bases between them. The CDR3 DNA sequence: TGTGCCACCAGCAGAGGGACCATCACCGGGGAGCTGTTTTTT. Protein product: CATSRGTITGELFF. Supplemented by reference TRBV15 and TRBJ2-2, the full variable domain reads DAMVIQNPRYQVTQFGKPVTLSCSQTLNHNVMYWYQQKSSQAPKLLFHYYDKDFNNEADTPDNFQSRRPNTSFCFLDIRSPGLGDTAMYLCATSRGTITGELFFGEGSRLTVL.

The V gene is TRBV28, the J gene TRBJ2-5; D is unresolved. CDR3 length: 11 residues. V was pared by 5 bases and J by 5 bases, with 6 bases between. Germline CDR1 is MDHEN and CDR2 is SYDVKM. The CDR3 sequence: CASSNYETQYF. The CDR3 nucleotides read TGTGCCAGCAGTAATTATGAGACCCAGTACTTC.

V is TRBV6-4 and J is TRBJ1-1; no firm D call. This CDR3 spans 14 amino acids. The germline CDR1 and CDR2 sequences are MRHNA and SNTAGT. V was shortened by 6 bases and J by 1 base, with 12 bases between the two germline ends. The CDR3 is CASSEDGWNTEAFF. CDR3 nucleotide sequence: TGTGCCAGCAGCGAAGACGGCTGGAACACTGAAGCTTTCTTT.

This clone appeared a single time. The J gene is TRBJ2-7, the V gene TRBV2, with 7 bases matching TRBD2. Germline CDR1 is SNHLY and CDR2 is FYNNEI. The ends lost 1 base at V and 1 base at J; junction bases unmatched: 10. CDR3 length equals 17 residues. As DNA, the CDR3 is TGTGCCAGCAGTGAAGAGAGAGTAGCGGGTGGGTCCTACGAGCAGTACTTC. Translated, it gives CASSEERVAGGSYEQYF. Full variable domain (outside the CDR3, taken from reference TRBV2 and TRBJ2-7): EPEVTQTPSHQVTQMGQEVILRCVPISNHLYFYWYRQILGQKVEFLVSFYNNEISEKSEIFDDQFSVERPDGSNFTLKIRSTKLEDSAMYFCASSEERVAGGSYEQYFGPGTRLTVT.

The CDR3, as DNA: TGTGCCAGCAGCGGCTCGACAGGTGTCGACTCCTACGAGCAGTACTTC. Amino acids: CASSGSTGVDSYEQYF. V and J are TRBV5-4 and TRBJ2-7, with D perhaps matching TRBD1 (6 bases). The CDR3 is 16 residues long. Trimming removed 4 bases from V and 0 bases from J, with 17 bases in between. Per germline, CDR1 SGHNT and CDR2 YYREEE (reference sequence).

This clone showed up just a few times. This rearrangement joins TRBV11-2 to TRBJ1-5, with D possibly matching TRBD1 (6 bases). The V and J ends lost 5 bases and 7 bases respectively, with 15 bases between them. The CDR3 is 14 amino acids. Germline-derived CDR1 and CDR2 are SGHAT and FQNNGV. The CDR3 sequence: CASSADGGRQPQHF. CDR3 bases: TGTGCCAGCAGCGCTGATGGGGGGCGACAGCCCCAGCATTTT.

The chain combines TRBV27 with TRBJ2-2; weak D call: TRBD1 (6 bases). CDR3 length: 15 amino acids. The V and J ends lost 4 bases and 4 bases respectively, with 13 bases between them. The germline CDR1 and CDR2 sequences are MNHEY and SMNVEV (reference sequence). The CDR3, as DNA: TGTGCCAGCAGTTGGATCGGGGACACCACCGGGGAGCTGTTTTTT. This codes for CASSWIGDTTGELFF.

The genes are TRBV9 and TRBJ2-1; D is undetermined. V lost 0 bases, J lost 7 bases, and 11 bases lay in between. CDR3 length: 14 residues. CDR1 and CDR2 (germline): SGDLS, YYNGEE. CDR3 nucleotide sequence: TGTGCCAGCAGCGTAGGAGTGGCACCGAATGAGCAGTTCTTC. Its protein product is CASSVGVAPNEQFF.

The J gene is TRBJ2-2, the V gene TRBV7-2; 11 positions agree with TRBD1. This CDR3 is built from 18 residues. Germline V gene lookup returns CDR1 SGHTA and CDR2 FQGNSA. Losses at the gene ends were 3 bases for V and 0 bases for J; bases not matched to a gene: 6. The CDR3 DNA reads TGTGCCAGCAGCTTTCCTCGGACAGGGGGCCCGAACACCGGGGAGCTGTTTTTT. Its translation: CASSFPRTGGPNTGELFF.